This record concerns one TCR beta chain sequence. Sequenced by immunoSEQ multiplex PCR; TCRdb stores in-frame clones only, minus some. The table records roughly 350,000 clones, around 87% of them present only once. This entry comes from a study of blood T cell repertoires in COVID-19. Germline-derived CDR1 and CDR2 are DFQATT and SNEGSKA (reference sequence). There are 14 residues in the CDR3. Trimming took 3 bases from V and 2 from J, leaving 11 bases between them. Sequenced material: peripheral blood. The rearrangement links TRBV20-1 to TRBJ1-5; D remains unclear. The clonotype originates from a woman in her twenties or thirties with COVID-19, enrolled during active disease. CDR3 DNA sequence: TGCAGTGCTAGTGCGAGGATCCGCAATCAGCCCCAGCATTTT. Translated: CSASARIRNQPQHF.